The 3 T cell receptor beta chains presented below share a single source sample, sequenced in a study of beta chain features in type 1 diabetes. General observations from the study: Significant though moderate, a shortening of TCRB CDR3s appeared in all four CD4+ subsets of Type 1 diabetes patients.

Sequencing targeted expressed TCRB transcripts, as all isolated RNA had been reverse transcribed. Method: immunoSEQ multiplex PCR; TCRdb's copy keeps in-frame clones and lacks some. The sample carries around 260,000 clones, 24% recorded once. These receptors have no known antigen. The specimen sequenced was naive CD4+ T cells from blood. All receptors derive from a woman aged 30 to 39 with type 1 diabetes.

This clone has more than one count but fewer than ten. This chain connects TRBV30 to TRBJ2-5, with 8 bases aligning to TRBD1. The germline gives CDR1 GTSNPN, CDR2 SVGIG (reference sequence). The ends lost 4 bases at V and 5 bases at J; junction bases unmatched: 9. The CDR3 has 14 amino acids. The CDR3 DNA reads TGTGCCTGGAACAGGCAGGGGGCTGGCGAGACCCAGTACTTC. Translated: CAWNRQGAGETQYF.

This clone was seen a few times. The V call is TRBV23-1, the J call TRBJ1-1, with D uncertain. TRBV23-1 is reported as an ORF; its role is uncertain. V gave up 0 bases and J gave up 1 base, with 9 bases separating them. CDR3 size: 15 residues. The CDR3: CASSQSSPRNTEAFF. CDR3 nucleotides: TGCGCCAGCAGTCAATCTTCCCCCCGGAACACTGAAGCTTTCTTT.

In this sample, this clone turned up a few times. This sequence joins TRBV29-1 and TRBJ2-1; 8 nucleotides line up with TRBD2. The trim removed 4 bases at V and 9 bases at J, leaving 8 bases unmatched. CDR1 is SQVTM, CDR2 ANQGSEA, per germline. The CDR3 length is 13 residues. The CDR3 spells CSVGASGSVEQFF. Here the CDR3 DNA reads TGCAGCGTTGGGGCTAGCGGGTCGGTTGAGCAGTTCTTC.